The entry that follows covers one T cell receptor (beta chain) sequence. Sequenced by immunoSEQ multiplex PCR; TCRdb stores in-frame clones only, minus some. Seen here are roughly 100,000 clones, about 90% observed once, and the top ten hold roughly 10%. The sample comes from a study of T cell responses to AZD1222 COVID-19 vaccine. The CDR3 is made up of 15 amino acids. Germline lookup yields CDR1 SGHDT and CDR2 YYEEEE. The trim removed 3 bases at V and 3 bases at J, leaving 8 bases unmatched. Pooling was applied to second doses at about 4 or about 12 weeks. V gene TRBV5-6 combines with J gene TRBJ1-2; 7 bases fit TRBD1. This sample comprised peripheral blood, obtained 28 days after the second AZD1222 dose. The receptor comes from an adult who received the AZD1222 COVID-19 vaccine. The CDR3 sequence is CASSWGVGTDYGYTF. In nucleotides, the CDR3 is TGTGCCAGCAGCTGGGGTGTGGGGACAGACTATGGCTACACCTTC.